A selection of T cell receptor beta chains follows, all from one sample in a study of cytomegalovirus exposure and HLA in healthy donors. Sequencing used immunoSEQ multiplex PCR; TCRdb keeps in-frame clones, though not all of them. The sample includes roughly 120,000 clones, about three quarters of them seen just once. Sequencing was carried out using PBMCs. These receptors were taken from an older woman in good health and CMV-seropositive. CDR3s include the opening cysteine and the closing phenylalanine or tryptophan. Each record gives: J gene, D gene, clone size, V gene, CDR3 DNA, CDR3 protein. A D gene is named only where the DNA matches it firmly. Size is stated for part of the rows, as once, few or many counts, or as a class when the clone is expanded.

j_call: TRBJ1-1; d_call: TRBD1; clone_size: .; v_call: TRBV27; cdr3_nt: TGTGCCAGCAGACGACAGGGGAACACTGAAGCTTTCTTT; cdr3_aa: CASRRQGNTEAFF
j_call: TRBJ2-2; d_call: .; clone_size: .; v_call: TRBV7-3; cdr3_nt: TGTGCCAGCAGCCCCCAGTCCGGGGAGCTGTTTTTT; cdr3_aa: CASSPQSGELFF
j_call: TRBJ1-1; d_call: .; clone_size: .; v_call: TRBV7-9; cdr3_nt: TGTGCCAGCAGCTTATGGGAGGGCACTGAAGCTTTCTTT; cdr3_aa: CASSLWEGTEAFF
j_call: TRBJ2-1; d_call: .; clone_size: few; v_call: TRBV6-5; cdr3_nt: TGTGCCAGCAGTTACTCTTTCGGCTACAATGAGCAGTTCTTC; cdr3_aa: CASSYSFGYNEQFF
j_call: TRBJ1-5; d_call: .; clone_size: .; v_call: TRBV6-1; cdr3_nt: TGTGCCAGCAGTGAAGCGGGGGGATCTCGTCAGCCCCAGCATTTT; cdr3_aa: CASSEAGGSRQPQHF
j_call: TRBJ1-5; d_call: .; clone_size: once; v_call: TRBV21-1; cdr3_nt: TGTGCCAGCAGCAAAAGAGGACACAATGGGGATAGCAATCAGCCCCAGCATTTT; cdr3_aa: CASSKRGHNGDSNQPQHF
j_call: TRBJ2-1; d_call: .; clone_size: .; v_call: TRBV7-9; cdr3_nt: TGTGCCAGCAGCCCGCGGTTTGGGGGAGGATCCTACAATGAGCAGTTCTTC; cdr3_aa: CASSPRFGGGSYNEQFF
j_call: TRBJ1-5; d_call: .; clone_size: .; v_call: TRBV19; cdr3_nt: TGTGCCAGTAGTATAGATCAGGGGCTGCGGCAGCCCCAGCATTTT; cdr3_aa: CASSIDQGLRQPQHF
j_call: TRBJ1-2; d_call: TRBD1; clone_size: .; v_call: TRBV5-6; cdr3_nt: TGTGCCAGCGTTGGCAGGGGGTATGGCTACACCTTC; cdr3_aa: CASVGRGYGYTF
j_call: TRBJ2-7; d_call: TRBD1; clone_size: .; v_call: TRBV15; cdr3_nt: TGTGCCACCAGTCCGGTAGGTGGTGGGACAGTTTCCTACGAGCAGTACTTC; cdr3_aa: CATSPVGGGTVSYEQYF
j_call: TRBJ2-1; d_call: .; clone_size: once; v_call: TRBV11-2; cdr3_nt: TGTGCCAGCAGCCCCCGCGGACTATTTTACAATGAGCAGTTCTTC; cdr3_aa: CASSPRGLFYNEQFF
j_call: TRBJ1-4; d_call: .; clone_size: .; v_call: TRBV7-6; cdr3_nt: TGTGCCAGCAGCTCTCGGCCCGGGGGTAATGAAAAACTGTTTTTT; cdr3_aa: CASSSRPGGNEKLFF
j_call: TRBJ2-1; d_call: TRBD2; clone_size: once; v_call: TRBV27; cdr3_nt: TGTGCCAGCAGTTTAAGCGGGAGGGTCCCCTACAATGAGCAGTTCTTC; cdr3_aa: CASSLSGRVPYNEQFF
j_call: TRBJ2-1; d_call: TRBD2; clone_size: .; v_call: TRBV7-8; cdr3_nt: TGTGCCAGCAGCTTAGCCCGATGGCCTAGCGGGAGGAGGGGGGGTACTAATGAGCAGTTCTTC; cdr3_aa: CASSLARWPSGRRGGTNEQFF
j_call: TRBJ1-4; d_call: TRBD1; clone_size: .; v_call: TRBV9; cdr3_nt: TGTGCCAGCAGCGTAGACAGGGGCGGGGAAAAACTGTTTTTT; cdr3_aa: CASSVDRGGEKLFF
j_call: TRBJ1-1; d_call: .; clone_size: .; v_call: TRBV6-1; cdr3_nt: TGTGCCAGCAGTGAATCAGGGGAAGGCGGCACTGAAGCTTTCTTT; cdr3_aa: CASSESGEGGTEAFF
j_call: TRBJ1-2; d_call: TRBD1; clone_size: .; v_call: TRBV5-1; cdr3_nt: TGCGCCAGCAGCTGGGGGGACAGGGATCTAAGCTATGGCTACACCTTC; cdr3_aa: CASSWGDRDLSYGYTF
j_call: TRBJ1-4; d_call: .; clone_size: .; v_call: TRBV27; cdr3_nt: TGTGCCAGCAGTTCCGGGGTCCCTAATGAAAAACTGTTTTTT; cdr3_aa: CASSSGVPNEKLFF
j_call: TRBJ1-5; d_call: TRBD1; clone_size: few; v_call: TRBV19; cdr3_nt: TGTGCCAGTAAGGGGGCCAAAAATCAGCCCCAGCATTTT; cdr3_aa: CASKGAKNQPQHF
j_call: TRBJ2-7; d_call: TRBD2; clone_size: .; v_call: TRBV10-3; cdr3_nt: TGTGCCATCAGTGATTCAGCCCGAGCGGGAGTAAAAGAGCAGTACTTC; cdr3_aa: CAISDSARAGVKEQYF
j_call: TRBJ1-4; d_call: .; clone_size: .; v_call: TRBV5-1; cdr3_nt: TGCGCCAGCAGCTTGGTTCCCTCGGATGAAAAACTGTTTTTT; cdr3_aa: CASSLVPSDEKLFF
j_call: TRBJ1-6; d_call: .; clone_size: .; v_call: TRBV7-8; cdr3_nt: TGTGCCAGTACAGGAACGGGACTAAATTCACCCCTCCACTTT; cdr3_aa: CASTGTGLNSPLHF
j_call: TRBJ2-1; d_call: TRBD2; clone_size: .; v_call: TRBV11-3; cdr3_nt: TGTGCCAGCAGCTTAGGTCGAGGGGCTAGCGGGAGAGCTGACAATGAGCAGTTCTTC; cdr3_aa: CASSLGRGASGRADNEQFF
j_call: TRBJ2-7; d_call: TRBD2; clone_size: .; v_call: TRBV19; cdr3_nt: TGTGCCAGTAGTATAGAACTAGCGGGGGCTTGGGAGCAGTACTTC; cdr3_aa: CASSIELAGAWEQYF
j_call: TRBJ1-2; d_call: .; clone_size: .; v_call: TRBV18; cdr3_nt: TGTGCCAGCTCACCACCTGAGACAATGAGACGCTACACCTTC; cdr3_aa: CASSPPETMRRYTF
j_call: TRBJ2-3; d_call: .; clone_size: .; v_call: TRBV5-1; cdr3_nt: TGCGCCAGCAGCTCGTCGCCCGGGGATACGCAGTATTTT; cdr3_aa: CASSSSPGDTQYF
j_call: TRBJ2-7; d_call: TRBD1; clone_size: .; v_call: TRBV7-9; cdr3_nt: TGTGCCAGCAGCCCGACAGGGGGCGAGCAGTACTTC; cdr3_aa: CASSPTGGEQYF
j_call: TRBJ2-5; d_call: .; clone_size: .; v_call: TRBV5-4; cdr3_nt: TGTGCCAGCAGCTTGGCCTTTGATTCGGTGTCGTACTTC; cdr3_aa: CASSLAFDSVSYF
j_call: TRBJ1-2; d_call: .; clone_size: .; v_call: TRBV6-1; cdr3_nt: TGTGCCAGCAATGAGAGGGGCGAATGGACAATTGGGGGGTATGGCTACACCTTC; cdr3_aa: CASNERGEWTIGGYGYTF
j_call: TRBJ2-1; d_call: TRBD2; clone_size: .; v_call: TRBV4-1; cdr3_nt: TGCGCCAGCAGCCGTGCGGGAGCCGGGGGTGAGCAGTTCTTC; cdr3_aa: CASSRAGAGGEQFF
j_call: TRBJ1-2; d_call: .; clone_size: .; v_call: TRBV5-1; cdr3_nt: TGCGCCAGCAGCCAGGGAGGGAACTATGGCTACACCTTC; cdr3_aa: CASSQGGNYGYTF
j_call: TRBJ1-5; d_call: .; clone_size: few; v_call: TRBV4-1; cdr3_nt: TGCGCTGCGGGGGGGTATAGCAATCAGCCCCAGCATTTT; cdr3_aa: CAAGGYSNQPQHF
j_call: TRBJ2-1; d_call: .; clone_size: .; v_call: TRBV2; cdr3_nt: TGTGCCAGCAGTGGTCCCCTTAGTATTTGGTATGAGCAGTTCTTC; cdr3_aa: CASSGPLSIWYEQFF
j_call: TRBJ2-3; d_call: .; clone_size: .; v_call: TRBV6-4; cdr3_nt: TGTGCCAGCAGTGACTCTATTACAGATACGCAGTATTTT; cdr3_aa: CASSDSITDTQYF
j_call: TRBJ1-2; d_call: TRBD1; clone_size: .; v_call: TRBV28; cdr3_nt: TGTGCCAGCAGACTAGGGGGCAACTATGGCTACACCTTC; cdr3_aa: CASRLGGNYGYTF
j_call: TRBJ2-5; d_call: .; clone_size: .; v_call: TRBV7-7; cdr3_nt: TGTGCCAGCAGCAAAACAGGGACCCAAGAGACCCAGTACTTC; cdr3_aa: CASSKTGTQETQYF
j_call: TRBJ1-5; d_call: .; clone_size: .; v_call: TRBV19; cdr3_nt: TGTGCCAGTAGTTCAGGCCCAGTGAGATATCAGCCCCAGCATTTT; cdr3_aa: CASSSGPVRYQPQHF
j_call: TRBJ2-1; d_call: TRBD2; clone_size: .; v_call: TRBV5-6; cdr3_nt: TGTGCCAGCAGCAAAACCGGGACTAGCGGGATCGATGAGCAGTTCTTC; cdr3_aa: CASSKTGTSGIDEQFF
j_call: TRBJ1-2; d_call: .; clone_size: .; v_call: TRBV18; cdr3_nt: TGTGCCAGCTCACACAGGAGTCCCCGATTGGGAGGCTACACCTTC; cdr3_aa: CASSHRSPRLGGYTF
j_call: TRBJ1-5; d_call: TRBD1; clone_size: .; v_call: TRBV6-4; cdr3_nt: TGTGCCAGCGAGTACAGGGGGCTAGGCAATCAGCCCCAGCATTTT; cdr3_aa: CASEYRGLGNQPQHF
j_call: TRBJ2-7; d_call: TRBD2; clone_size: .; v_call: TRBV27; cdr3_nt: TGTGCCAGCAGAATAGCGGGCGTAGACTACGAGCAGTACTTC; cdr3_aa: CASRIAGVDYEQYF
j_call: TRBJ1-5; d_call: .; clone_size: .; v_call: TRBV27; cdr3_nt: TGTGCCAGCGGAGTCGGGTTGCCCCAGCATTTT; cdr3_aa: CASGVGLPQHF
j_call: TRBJ1-1; d_call: .; clone_size: .; v_call: TRBV7-9; cdr3_nt: TGTGCCAGCAGCTTACAAACTGGCACTGAAGCTTTCTTT; cdr3_aa: CASSLQTGTEAFF
j_call: TRBJ2-7; d_call: .; clone_size: .; v_call: TRBV18; cdr3_nt: TGTGCCAGCTCTCCGGTCGAGGGAAGCTCCTACGAGCAGTACTTC; cdr3_aa: CASSPVEGSSYEQYF
j_call: TRBJ2-5; d_call: .; clone_size: few; v_call: TRBV19; cdr3_nt: TGTGCCAGTAGTAGCCATGAAGGAGCCCAAGAGACCCAGTACTTC; cdr3_aa: CASSSHEGAQETQYF
j_call: TRBJ1-2; d_call: .; clone_size: .; v_call: TRBV29-1; cdr3_nt: TGCAGCGTGCTGAAACAGGGCAACTATGGCTACACCTTC; cdr3_aa: CSVLKQGNYGYTF
j_call: TRBJ1-2; d_call: .; clone_size: .; v_call: TRBV5-1; cdr3_nt: TGCGCCAGCAGCTTGTACGGAGGAAACTATGGCTACACCTTC; cdr3_aa: CASSLYGGNYGYTF
j_call: TRBJ1-3; d_call: .; clone_size: .; v_call: TRBV9; cdr3_nt: TGTGCCAGCAGCGCATCTACGTACTCTGGAAACACCATATATTTT; cdr3_aa: CASSASTYSGNTIYF
j_call: TRBJ1-2; d_call: .; clone_size: few; v_call: TRBV28; cdr3_nt: TGTGCCAGCAGGTCTCCCGAGAGGTACTATGGCTACACCTTC; cdr3_aa: CASRSPERYYGYTF
j_call: TRBJ1-4; d_call: TRBD1; clone_size: .; v_call: TRBV2; cdr3_nt: TGTGCCAGCAGTGAAGAACAGGGGGAGACTAATGAAAAACTGTTTTTT; cdr3_aa: CASSEEQGETNEKLFF
j_call: TRBJ2-4; d_call: .; clone_size: .; v_call: TRBV27; cdr3_nt: TGTGCCGGTTCTCGGTTGGGAGTGGCCAAAAACATTCAGTACTTC; cdr3_aa: CAGSRLGVAKNIQYF
j_call: TRBJ1-6; d_call: .; clone_size: few; v_call: TRBV7-9; cdr3_nt: TGTGCCAGCAGCCAGGACAGCTATAATTCACCCCTCCACTTT; cdr3_aa: CASSQDSYNSPLHF
j_call: TRBJ2-1; d_call: .; clone_size: .; v_call: TRBV2; cdr3_nt: TGTGCCAGCAGTGACACTAGTAATCCCATCAATGAGCAGTTCTTC; cdr3_aa: CASSDTSNPINEQFF